The 23 T cell receptor beta chains presented below share a single source sample, sequenced in a study of blood T cell repertoires in COVID-19. Repertoires were generated with immunoSEQ multiplex PCR, while TCRdb's copy carries only in-frame clones and drops some. Altogether over 250,000 clones are present, almost 85% being singletons, with the ten largest covering approximately 5.1%. The sequenced sample consisted of peripheral blood. These receptors originate from a middle-aged man with active or convalescent COVID-19.

V gene TRBV27 combines with J gene TRBJ2-7; 11 bases are a match to TRBD2. Germline loops: CDR1 MNHEY, CDR2 SMNVEV (reference sequence). This CDR3 is 14 amino acids long. Trimming took 8 bases from V and 3 from J; bases not matched to a gene: 6. As DNA, the CDR3 is TGTGCCAGCCGAACGCTAGCGGGAGGCTACGAGCAGTACTTC. This encodes CASRTLAGGYEQYF.

This clone was detected many times. The V call is TRBV30, the J call TRBJ1-1, with 9 bases matching TRBD1. Germline V gives CDR1 GTSNPN, CDR2 SVGIG (reference sequence). The V gene end was trimmed by 7 bases and the J gene end by 1 base; junction bases not matched to a gene: 10. CDR3 length equals 15 residues. In nucleotides, the CDR3 is TGTGCCTACGAACCGGGACAGGGAGGGAACACTGAAGCTTTCTTT. Translated: CAYEPGQGGNTEAFF.

On this clone itself: The sample contains more than one DNA sequence encoding this CDR3. The J gene is TRBJ2-3, the V gene TRBV20-1; no clear D. V shed 3 bases and J shed 6 bases, with 7 bases lying between them. The CDR3 extends over 11 amino acids. CDR1 is DFQATT, CDR2 SNEGSKA, per germline (reference sequence). The CDR3 DNA sequence: TGCAGTGCTAGCCGTGGCGATACGCAGTATTTT. This codes for CSASRGDTQYF.

The CDR3 spells CASSFDRSSPLHF. CDR3 nucleotide sequence: TGTGCCAGCAGCTTTGACAGATCTTCACCCCTCCACTTT. This chain connects TRBV5-8 to TRBJ1-6, with D perhaps matching TRBD1 (5 bases). V was cut by 2 bases and J by 9 bases, with 9 bases left in between. The CDR3 consists of 13 residues. Germline CDR1 reads SGHTS; CDR2 reads YDEGEE.

This chain joins TRBV11-2 and TRBJ2-1, with TRBD1 matching 8 bases. CDR1 and CDR2 (germline): SGHAT, FQNNGV. The CDR3 spans 17 residues. The V segment lost 4 bases and the J segment 4 bases; nucleotides outside the gene matches: 12. The CDR3 protein is CASSYRQDRAEYNEQFF. Written as DNA, the CDR3 is TGTGCCAGCAGCTACCGACAGGACAGGGCGGAATACAATGAGCAGTTCTTC.

The V call is TRBV5-1, the J call TRBJ1-4; the match to TRBD1 covers 11 bases. Germline V CDR1 and CDR2: SGHRS, YFSETQ. The length of the CDR3 is 14 residues. Germline trimming cut 5 bases from V and 8 bases from J; bases unmatched to any gene: 5. CDR3 sequence: CASSWGTGGEKLFF. The CDR3, as DNA: TGCGCCAGCAGTTGGGGGACAGGGGGAGAAAAACTGTTTTTT.

CDR3 DNA sequence: TGTGCCAGCAACGTCCGGCTTCAGGGGACAGATACGCAGTATTTT. This translates into CASNVRLQGTDTQYF. This chain uses TRBV2 with TRBJ2-3; tentative D call: TRBD1 (6 bases). The CDR3 runs to 15 residues. Germline CDR1 and CDR2: SNHLY and FYNNEI. V was pared by 7 bases and J by 3 bases, with 17 bases between.

This chain uses TRBV28 with TRBJ2-7, with a tentative D call TRBD2 (6 bases). Germline V gene sequence: CDR1 MDHEN, CDR2 SYDVKM. Trimming removed 7 bases from V and 2 bases from J, with 12 bases in between. The length of the CDR3 is 13 residues. The CDR3 protein is CASNVAGTYEQYF. The CDR3 bases are TGTGCCAGCAATGTTGCGGGAACCTACGAGCAGTACTTC. The full variable domain, with the rest looked up from reference TRBV28 and TRBJ2-7, is DVKVTQSSRYLVKRTGEKVFLECVQDMDHENMFWYRQDPGLGLRLIYFSYDVKMKEKGDIPEGYSVSREKKERFSLILESASTNQTSMYLCASNVAGTYEQYFGPGTRLTVT.

The CDR3 protein is CASLTIRGRGTEAFF. Here the CDR3 DNA reads TGTGCCAGCCTTACGATCCGGGGGAGGGGAACTGAAGCTTTCTTT. The chain is built from TRBV6-5 and TRBJ1-1, with a weak D call TRBD1 (5 bases). CDR1 MNHEY and CDR2 SVGAGI come from the germline V gene. This CDR3 comprises 15 residues. V lost 8 bases to trimming and J lost 5 bases, with 21 bases between them.

The chain employs TRBV6-2 or TRBV6-3 and TRBJ2-7; D is perhaps TRBD2 (6 bases). This CDR3 is 14 amino acids long. Germline CDR1 MNHEY, CDR2 SVGEGT. Deletions cut 7 bases from V and 1 base from J, with 14 bases between. DNA for the CDR3: TGTGCCAGCACCCCCCGGGACTCATCCTACGAGCAGTACTTC. Amino acids: CASTPRDSSYEQYF.

CDR3 DNA sequence: TGTGCCAGCAGCTTACCCCCGGGACATCGTTATCAGCCCCAGCATTTT. Translating it yields CASSLPPGHRYQPQHF. The genes are TRBV27 and TRBJ1-5, with a tentative D call TRBD1 (6 bases). V was cut by 6 bases and J by 5 bases, with 20 bases left in between. The CDR3 loop spans 16 amino acids. Germline V gives CDR1 MNHEY, CDR2 SMNVEV (reference sequence).

This rearrangement joins TRBV10-2 to TRBJ1-6; perhaps TRBD1 as D (6 bases). The CDR3 sequence is 17 residues long. Between the trimmed V and J ends, which lost 3 bases and 10 bases, there was a span of 22 bases. Germline CDR1 is WSHSY and CDR2 is SAAADI. CDR3 in DNA: TGCGCCAGCAGTGACCCCCTCGGGGGGGCAGATTGGTCACCCCTCCACTTT. This sequence encodes CASSDPLGGADWSPLHF.

J is TRBJ2-1 and V is TRBV11-2; TRBD2 matches 13 bases. The CDR3 length is 18 residues. Germline CDR1 and CDR2: SGHAT and FQNNGV. V was clipped by 5 bases and J by 1 base; unmatched bases: 8. The CDR3 DNA sequence: TGTGCCAGCAGCATAACCGTACTAGCGGGAGGGTCCTACAATGAGCAGTTCTTC. Protein product: CASSITVLAGGSYNEQFF.

The V call is TRBV11-2, the J call TRBJ2-7, with TRBD1 matching over 9 bases. J gave up 2 bases and V 5 bases, and 10 bases lay outside the gene matches. The CDR3 runs to 16 residues. CDR1 is SGHAT and CDR2 is FQNNGV in the germline V gene. The chain's CDR3 is CASSPQTGGDTYEQYF. CDR3 coding DNA: TGTGCCAGCAGCCCTCAGACAGGGGGTGATACCTACGAGCAGTACTTC.

This clone has more than one count but fewer than ten. The gene calls are TRBV30 and TRBJ1-6; TRBD1 is a possible D gene (5 bases). The CDR3 is 17 residues long. The ends were cut back, 2 bases at V and 5 bases at J, with 19 bases in the middle. In germline, CDR1 is GTSNPN, CDR2 SVGIG (reference sequence). This CDR3 reads CAWSLSARGLDNSPLHF. In DNA, the CDR3 is TGTGCCTGGAGTTTGTCGGCTAGGGGCCTCGATAATTCACCCCTCCACTTT.

The rearrangement links TRBV18 to TRBJ1-1; 7 positions match TRBD1. CDR3 length: 15 residues. Germline V gene sequence: CDR1 KGHSH, CDR2 LQKENI. Germline trimming cut 2 bases from V and 6 bases from J; bases unmatched to any gene: 9. The CDR3 sequence: CASSPVTGMRAEAFF. In DNA, the CDR3 is TGTGCCAGCTCACCAGTGACAGGGATGAGGGCTGAAGCTTTCTTT.

This clone was counted between two and nine times. This chain links TRBV6-5 with TRBJ2-3, with a tentative D call TRBD2 (7 bases). This CDR3 has 12 residues. Germline V CDR1 and CDR2: MNHEY, SVGAGI. V was trimmed by 8 bases and J by 3 bases, leaving 9 bases between them. The CDR3 reads CASGRGTDTQYF. The DNA for the CDR3 is TGTGCCAGCGGGAGGGGGACAGATACGCAGTATTTT.

This clone came up once. J is TRBJ1-2 and V is TRBV12-3 or TRBV12-4, with a weak D call TRBD1 (5 bases). V was trimmed by 3 bases and J by 2 bases, leaving 7 bases between them. This CDR3 is 13 amino acids long. The CDR3: CASSLGHNYGYTF. For the CDR3, the DNA is TGTGCCAGCAGTTTGGGGCACAACTATGGCTACACCTTC.

The V gene is TRBV6-5, the J gene TRBJ1-3; a weak D match, TRBD1 (6 bases). V was shortened by 5 bases and J by 6 bases, with 17 bases between the two germline ends. Germline CDR1 is MNHEY and CDR2 is SVGAGI. The CDR3 consists of 15 residues. CDR3 nucleotides: TGTGCCAGCAGTATCACAGGGACCCCCAAAAACACCATATATTTT. As protein: CASSITGTPKNTIYF.

The chain joins TRBV6-2 or TRBV6-3 to TRBJ2-7; maybe TRBD1 (6 bases). CDR1 and CDR2 from the germline V gene are MNHEY and SVGEGT. This CDR3 spans 16 amino acids. Trimming shortened V by 6 bases and J by 1 base, and 19 bases separated the two germline ends. CDR3: CASRPLLKGESYEQYF. The CDR3 nucleotides are TGTGCCAGCAGGCCTTTGTTGAAGGGGGAATCCTACGAGCAGTACTTC.

V usage is TRBV6-2 or TRBV6-3 and J usage is TRBJ2-1; D is perhaps TRBD2 (7 bases). In germline, CDR1 is MNHEY, CDR2 SVGEGT. This CDR3 region has 20 residues. Trimming shortened V by 6 bases and J by 0 bases, and 27 bases separated the two germline ends. The CDR3 nucleotides read TGTGCCAGCAGCCGGGAAGGGGGGGTGCGACACTTTAGCTCCTACAATGAGCAGTTCTTC. It yields the protein CASSREGGVRHFSSYNEQFF.

J is TRBJ2-2 and V is TRBV5-1; no reliable D call. Trimming took 1 base from V and 8 from J, leaving 6 bases between them. This CDR3 spans 12 amino acids. Per germline, CDR1 SGHRS and CDR2 YFSETQ. The CDR3 bases are TGCGCCAGCAGCTTGAACTTGGGGGAGCTGTTTTTT. It codes for CASSLNLGELFF.

This rearrangement joins TRBV7-2 to TRBJ2-6; no firm D call. The CDR3 is 15 residues long. The V end was cut by 5 bases, the J end by 1 base, with 9 bases between. Germline lookup yields CDR1 SGHTA and CDR2 FQGNSA. For the CDR3, the DNA is TGTGCCAGCAGCCCGAACATGTCTGGGGCCAACGTCCTGACTTTC. This encodes CASSPNMSGANVLTF.